This T cell receptor beta chain was observed in a study of vaccination and CD4 T cells after COVID-19. In the study overall: Six men and four women formed the convalescents, two being Hispanic.

Points on this clonotype: Its antigen is currently unknown.

CDR3 length equals 14 residues. V shed 10 bases and J 3 bases; nucleotides not matched to a gene: 5. Germline V gene data show CDR1 as SNHLY and CDR2 as FYNNEI. Cultured CD4+ T cells had their DNA profiled by the Oncomine TCR Beta short-read assay. One entry per CDR3 protein results from TCRdb running MiXCR on the PCR reads. The table lists tens of thousands of distinct CDR3 sequences, around a third of them singletons. The time point is: late sampling 161 to 241 days after vaccination in three convalescent patients. Treatment described: roughly 10-day PBMC culture with coronavirus spike peptide pools or control peptides (ViraFEST assay).

The V call is TRBV2, the J call TRBJ2-5, with 13 bases lining up with TRBD2. Specimen: CD4+ T cells from blood, cultured in vitro, collected about 7 months after SARS-CoV-2 vaccination. This receptor was identified in a human donor who had recovered from COVID-19. CDR3 region: CATGTSGAEETQYF. DNA of the CDR3: TGTGCCACCGGGACTAGCGGGGCAGAAGAGACCCAGTACTTC.